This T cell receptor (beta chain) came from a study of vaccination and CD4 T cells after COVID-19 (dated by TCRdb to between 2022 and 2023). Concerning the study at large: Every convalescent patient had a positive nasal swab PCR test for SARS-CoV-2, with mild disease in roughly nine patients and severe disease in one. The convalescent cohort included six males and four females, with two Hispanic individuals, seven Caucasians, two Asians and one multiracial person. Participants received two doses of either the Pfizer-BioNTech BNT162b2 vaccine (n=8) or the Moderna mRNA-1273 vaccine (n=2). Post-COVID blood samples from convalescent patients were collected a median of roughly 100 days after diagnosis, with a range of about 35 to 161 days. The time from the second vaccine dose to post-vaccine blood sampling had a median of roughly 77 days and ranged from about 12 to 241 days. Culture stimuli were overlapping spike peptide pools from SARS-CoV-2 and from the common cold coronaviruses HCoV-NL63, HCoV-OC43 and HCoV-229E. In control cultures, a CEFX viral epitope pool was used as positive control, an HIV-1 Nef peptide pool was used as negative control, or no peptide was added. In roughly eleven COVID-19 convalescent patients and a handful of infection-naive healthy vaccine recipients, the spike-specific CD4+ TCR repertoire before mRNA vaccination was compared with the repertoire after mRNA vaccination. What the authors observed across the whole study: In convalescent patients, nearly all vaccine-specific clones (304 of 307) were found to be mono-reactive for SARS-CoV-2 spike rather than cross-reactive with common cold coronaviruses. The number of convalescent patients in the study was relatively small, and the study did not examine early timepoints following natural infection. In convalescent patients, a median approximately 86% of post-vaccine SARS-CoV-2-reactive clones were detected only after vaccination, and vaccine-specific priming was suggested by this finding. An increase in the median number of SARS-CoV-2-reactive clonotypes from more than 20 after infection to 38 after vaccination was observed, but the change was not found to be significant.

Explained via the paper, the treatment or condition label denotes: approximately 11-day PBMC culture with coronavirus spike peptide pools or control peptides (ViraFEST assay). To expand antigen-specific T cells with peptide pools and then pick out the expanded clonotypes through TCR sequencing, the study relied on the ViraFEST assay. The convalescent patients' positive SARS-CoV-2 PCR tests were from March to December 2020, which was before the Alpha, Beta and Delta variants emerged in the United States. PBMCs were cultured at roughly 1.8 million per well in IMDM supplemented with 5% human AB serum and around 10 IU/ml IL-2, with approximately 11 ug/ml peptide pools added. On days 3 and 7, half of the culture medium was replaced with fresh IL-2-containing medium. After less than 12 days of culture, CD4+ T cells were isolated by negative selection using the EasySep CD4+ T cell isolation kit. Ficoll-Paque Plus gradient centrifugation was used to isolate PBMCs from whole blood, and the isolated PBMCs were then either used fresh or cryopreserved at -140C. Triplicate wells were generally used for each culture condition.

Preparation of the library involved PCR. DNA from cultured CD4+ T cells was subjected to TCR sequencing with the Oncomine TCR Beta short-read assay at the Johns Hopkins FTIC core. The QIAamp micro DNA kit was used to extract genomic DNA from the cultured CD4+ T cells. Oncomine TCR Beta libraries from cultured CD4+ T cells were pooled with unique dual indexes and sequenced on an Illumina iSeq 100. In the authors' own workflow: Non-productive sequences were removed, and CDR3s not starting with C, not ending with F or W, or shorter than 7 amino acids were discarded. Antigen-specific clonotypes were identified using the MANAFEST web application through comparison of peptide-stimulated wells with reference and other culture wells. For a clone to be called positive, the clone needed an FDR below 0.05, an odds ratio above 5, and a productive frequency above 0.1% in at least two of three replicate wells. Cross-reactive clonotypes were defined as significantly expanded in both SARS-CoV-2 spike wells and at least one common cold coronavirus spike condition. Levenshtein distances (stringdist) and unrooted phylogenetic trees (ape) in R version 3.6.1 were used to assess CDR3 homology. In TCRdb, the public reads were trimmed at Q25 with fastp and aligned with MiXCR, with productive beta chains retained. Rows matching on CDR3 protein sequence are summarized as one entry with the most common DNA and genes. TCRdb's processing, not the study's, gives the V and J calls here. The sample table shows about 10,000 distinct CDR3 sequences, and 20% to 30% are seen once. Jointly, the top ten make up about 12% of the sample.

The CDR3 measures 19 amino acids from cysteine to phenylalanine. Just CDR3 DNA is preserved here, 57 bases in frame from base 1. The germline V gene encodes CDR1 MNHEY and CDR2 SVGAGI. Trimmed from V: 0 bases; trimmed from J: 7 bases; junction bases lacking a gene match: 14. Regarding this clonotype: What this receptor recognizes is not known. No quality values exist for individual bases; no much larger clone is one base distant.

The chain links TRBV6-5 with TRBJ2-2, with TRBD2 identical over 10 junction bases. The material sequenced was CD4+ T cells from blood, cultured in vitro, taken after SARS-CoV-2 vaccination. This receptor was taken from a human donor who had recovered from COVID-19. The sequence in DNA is TGTGCCAGCAGTTACTCCTTCGCCTATAGCGGGAGGAGGGGCGGGGAGCTGTTTTTT. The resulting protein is CASSYSFAYSGRRGGELFF.